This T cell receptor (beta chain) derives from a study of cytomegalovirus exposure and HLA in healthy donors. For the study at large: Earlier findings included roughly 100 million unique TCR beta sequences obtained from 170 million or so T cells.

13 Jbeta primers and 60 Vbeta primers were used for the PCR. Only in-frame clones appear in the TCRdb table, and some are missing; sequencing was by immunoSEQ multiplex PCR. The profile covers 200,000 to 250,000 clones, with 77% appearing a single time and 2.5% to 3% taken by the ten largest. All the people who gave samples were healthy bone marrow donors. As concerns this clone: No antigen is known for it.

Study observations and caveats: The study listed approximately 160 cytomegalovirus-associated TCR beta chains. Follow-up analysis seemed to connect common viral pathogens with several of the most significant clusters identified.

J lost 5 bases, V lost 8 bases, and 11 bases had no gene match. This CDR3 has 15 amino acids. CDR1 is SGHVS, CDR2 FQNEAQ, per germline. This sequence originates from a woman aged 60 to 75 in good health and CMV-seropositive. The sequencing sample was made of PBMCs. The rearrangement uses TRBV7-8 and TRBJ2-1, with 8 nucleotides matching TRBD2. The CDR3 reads CASGLGLAGNNEQFF. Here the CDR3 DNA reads TGTGCCAGCGGGTTAGGTTTAGCGGGGAACAATGAGCAGTTCTTC. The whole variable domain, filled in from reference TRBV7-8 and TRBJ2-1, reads GAGVSQSPRYKVAKRGQDVALRCDPISGHVSLFWYQQALGQGPEFLTYFQNEAQLDKSGLPSDRFFAERPEGSVSTLKIQRTQQEDSAVYLCASGLGLAGNNEQFFGPGTRLTVL.